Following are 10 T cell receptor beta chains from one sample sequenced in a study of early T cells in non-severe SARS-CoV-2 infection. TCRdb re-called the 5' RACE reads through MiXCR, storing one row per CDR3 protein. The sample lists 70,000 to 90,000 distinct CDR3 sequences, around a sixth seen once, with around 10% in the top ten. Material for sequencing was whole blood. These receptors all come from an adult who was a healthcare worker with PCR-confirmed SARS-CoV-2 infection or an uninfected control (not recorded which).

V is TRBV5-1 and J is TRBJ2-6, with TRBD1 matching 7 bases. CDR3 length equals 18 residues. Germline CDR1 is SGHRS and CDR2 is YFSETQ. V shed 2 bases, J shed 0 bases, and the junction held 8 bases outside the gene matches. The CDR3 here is CASSFFDRESSGANVLTF. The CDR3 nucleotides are TGCGCCAGCAGCTTTTTTGACAGGGAGAGCTCTGGGGCCAACGTCCTGACTTTC. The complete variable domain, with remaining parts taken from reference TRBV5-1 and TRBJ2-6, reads KAGVTQTPRYLIKTRGQQVTLSCSPISGHRSVSWYQQTPGQGLQFLFEYFSETQRNKGNFPGRFSGRQFSNSRSEMNVSTLELGDSALYLCASSFFDRESSGANVLTFGAGSRLTVL.

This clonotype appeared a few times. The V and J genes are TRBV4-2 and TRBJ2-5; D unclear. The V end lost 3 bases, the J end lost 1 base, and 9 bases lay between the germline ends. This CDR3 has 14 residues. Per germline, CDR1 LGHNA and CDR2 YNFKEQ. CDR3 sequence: CASSQTLAQETQYF. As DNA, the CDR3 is TGTGCCAGCAGCCAGACCCTGGCCCAAGAGACCCAGTACTTC.

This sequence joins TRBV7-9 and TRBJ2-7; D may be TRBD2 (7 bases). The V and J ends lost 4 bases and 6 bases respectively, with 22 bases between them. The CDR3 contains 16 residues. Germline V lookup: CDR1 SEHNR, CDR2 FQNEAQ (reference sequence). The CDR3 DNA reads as TGTGCCAGCAGCTCCCCCGGGAGAAGGGGGGGGCGCGAGCAGTACTTC. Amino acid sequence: CASSSPGRRGGREQYF.

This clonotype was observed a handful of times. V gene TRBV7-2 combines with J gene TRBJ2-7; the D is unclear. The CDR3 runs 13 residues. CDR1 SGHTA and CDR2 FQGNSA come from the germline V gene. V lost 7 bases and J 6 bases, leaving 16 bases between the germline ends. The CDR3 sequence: CASTPAPGGEQYF. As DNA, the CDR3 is TGTGCCAGCACCCCTGCCCCCGGCGGCGAGCAGTACTTC.

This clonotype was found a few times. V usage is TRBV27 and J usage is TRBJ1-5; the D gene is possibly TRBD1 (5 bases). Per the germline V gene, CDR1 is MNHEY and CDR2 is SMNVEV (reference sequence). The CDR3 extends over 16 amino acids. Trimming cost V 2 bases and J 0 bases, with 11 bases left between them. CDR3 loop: CASSLIGAPSNQPQHF. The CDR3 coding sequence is TGTGCCAGCAGTTTAATTGGGGCCCCTAGCAATCAGCCCCAGCATTTT.

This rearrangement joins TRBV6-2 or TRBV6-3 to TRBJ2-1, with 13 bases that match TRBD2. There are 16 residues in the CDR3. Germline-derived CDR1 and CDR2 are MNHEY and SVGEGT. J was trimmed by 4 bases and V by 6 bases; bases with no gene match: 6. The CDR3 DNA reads TGTGCCAGCAGGCCCCGGACTAGCGGGAGTTACAATGAGCAGTTCTTC. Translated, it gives CASRPRTSGSYNEQFF.

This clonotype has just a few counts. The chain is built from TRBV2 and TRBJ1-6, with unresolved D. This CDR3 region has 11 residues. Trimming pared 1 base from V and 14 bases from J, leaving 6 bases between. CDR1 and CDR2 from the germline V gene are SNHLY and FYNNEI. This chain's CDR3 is CASSEGRTLHF. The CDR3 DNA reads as TGTGCCAGCAGTGAAGGCAGAACCCTCCACTTT.

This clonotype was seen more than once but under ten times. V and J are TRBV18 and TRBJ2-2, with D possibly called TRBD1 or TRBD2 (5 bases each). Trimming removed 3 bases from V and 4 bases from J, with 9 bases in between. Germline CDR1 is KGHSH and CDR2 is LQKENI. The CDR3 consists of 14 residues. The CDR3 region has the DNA TGTGCCAGCTCACCCTGGGACCTCACCGGGGAGCTGTTTTTT. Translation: CASSPWDLTGELFF.

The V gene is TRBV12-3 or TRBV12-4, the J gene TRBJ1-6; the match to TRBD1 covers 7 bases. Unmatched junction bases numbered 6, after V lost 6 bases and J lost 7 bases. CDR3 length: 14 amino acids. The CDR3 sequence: CASSRDRLNSPLHF. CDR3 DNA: TGTGCCAGCAGCCGGGACAGACTAAATTCACCCCTCCACTTT.

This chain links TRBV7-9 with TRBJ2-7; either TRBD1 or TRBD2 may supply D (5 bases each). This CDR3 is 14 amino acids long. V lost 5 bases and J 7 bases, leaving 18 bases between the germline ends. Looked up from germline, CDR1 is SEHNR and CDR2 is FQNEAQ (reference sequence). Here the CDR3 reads CASSASHGTLEQYF. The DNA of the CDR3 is TGTGCCAGCAGCGCGTCGCATGGGACGTTAGAGCAGTACTTC.